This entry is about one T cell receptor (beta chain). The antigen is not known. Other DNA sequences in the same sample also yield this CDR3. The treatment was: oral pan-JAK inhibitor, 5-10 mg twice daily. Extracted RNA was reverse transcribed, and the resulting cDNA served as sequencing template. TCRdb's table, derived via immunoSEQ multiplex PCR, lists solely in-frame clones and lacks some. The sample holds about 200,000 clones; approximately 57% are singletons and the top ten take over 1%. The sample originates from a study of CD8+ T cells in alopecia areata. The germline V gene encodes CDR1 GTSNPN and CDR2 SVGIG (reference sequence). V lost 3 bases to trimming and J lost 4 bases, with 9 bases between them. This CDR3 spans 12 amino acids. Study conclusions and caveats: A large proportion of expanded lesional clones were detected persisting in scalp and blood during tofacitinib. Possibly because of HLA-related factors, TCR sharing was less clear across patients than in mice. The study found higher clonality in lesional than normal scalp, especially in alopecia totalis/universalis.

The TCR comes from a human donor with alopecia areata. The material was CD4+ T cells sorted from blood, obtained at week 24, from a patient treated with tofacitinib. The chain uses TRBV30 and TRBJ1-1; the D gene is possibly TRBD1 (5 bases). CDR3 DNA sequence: TGTGCCTGGAGCCCGGGGGGCACTGAAGCTTTCTTT. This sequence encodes CAWSPGGTEAFF.